One T cell receptor beta chain is described in this entry. This CDR3 has 16 residues. V trimming: 5 bases; J trimming: 9 bases; junction bases outside the gene matches: 16. Per the germline V gene, CDR1 is MNHEY and CDR2 is SMNVEV (reference sequence). It was with 60 Vbeta and 13 Jbeta primers that the PCR ran. The table came from immunoSEQ multiplex PCR; TCRdb's copy has only in-frame clones and leaves some out. The table records roughly 190,000 clones, roughly 80% of them present only once. The entry originates in a study of cytomegalovirus exposure and HLA in healthy donors. Study-level information: In terms of ancestry, the Caucasian-associated cluster contained more than 65% of the 398 genotyped donors.

The rearrangement links TRBV27 to TRBJ2-1; 7 bases match TRBD2. Sequenced material: PBMCs. This receptor was obtained from a woman aged 18-29 years in good health and CMV-seronegative. The CDR3 nucleotides read TGTGCCAGCAGTGCCTGGGCGGGAGTGGGGAGTTTTGAGCAGTTCTTC. Translated, it gives CASSAWAGVGSFEQFF.